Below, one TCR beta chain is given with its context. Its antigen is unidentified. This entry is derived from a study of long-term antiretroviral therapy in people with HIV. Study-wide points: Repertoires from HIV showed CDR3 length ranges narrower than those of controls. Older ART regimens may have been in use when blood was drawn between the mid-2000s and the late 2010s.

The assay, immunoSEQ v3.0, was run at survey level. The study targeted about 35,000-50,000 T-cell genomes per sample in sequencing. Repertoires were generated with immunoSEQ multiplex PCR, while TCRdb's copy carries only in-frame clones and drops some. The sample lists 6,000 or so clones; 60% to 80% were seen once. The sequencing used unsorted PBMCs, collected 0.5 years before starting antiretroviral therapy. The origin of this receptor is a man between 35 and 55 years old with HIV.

This chain's CDR3 is CASSQRGDNSYEQYF. CDR3 DNA sequence: TGTGCCAGCAGCCAAAGGGGGGACAACTCCTACGAGCAGTACTTC. V gene TRBV4-2 combines with J gene TRBJ2-7; either TRBD1 or TRBD2 may fit D (6 bases each). V lost 2 bases to trimming and J lost 0 bases, with 11 bases between them. The germline V gene has CDR1 LGHNA and CDR2 YNFKEQ. The CDR3 covers 15 residues.